The 31 T cell receptor beta chains in this list originate from one sample, sequenced in a study of control samples from healthy donors and cancer patients. Some clones are missing from TCRdb's copy, which holds only in-frame ones; the method was immunoSEQ multiplex PCR. The sample has about 70,000 clones, 84% seen once; the top ten hold 25% to 35%. Specimen: blood. The origin of the receptors is a man between 50 and 59 years old in good health.

This clone was recorded once. The V gene is TRBV6-2 or TRBV6-3, the J gene TRBJ2-1; D unclear. Trimming pared 5 bases from V and 0 bases from J, leaving 11 bases between. CDR1 and CDR2 (germline): MNHEY, SVGEGT. CDR3 length equals 15 residues. The CDR3 loop reads CASSVGLSSYNEQFF. CDR3 nucleotides: TGTGCCAGCAGTGTAGGCCTGAGCTCCTACAATGAGCAGTTCTTC.

This rearrangement joins TRBV6-4 to TRBJ2-1; 9 bases align to TRBD2. Germline CDR1 MRHNA, CDR2 SNTAGT. The CDR3 spans 15 residues. Losses at the gene ends were 0 bases for V and 3 bases for J; bases not matched to a gene: 0. DNA of the CDR3: TGTGCCAGCAGTGACTCACTAGCGGGCTACAATGAGCAGTTCTTC. This sequence encodes CASSDSLAGYNEQFF.

The chain carries TRBV30 and TRBJ1-2; D perhaps matches TRBD1 (5 bases). The CDR3 covers 13 residues. The germline CDR1 and CDR2 sequences are GTSNPN and SVGIG (reference sequence). V shed 3 bases and J shed 4 bases, with 12 bases lying between them. In DNA, the CDR3 is TGTGCCTGGAGCGGTCACGGGGGCTATGGCTACACCTTC. Protein: CAWSGHGGYGYTF.

This chain links TRBV15 with TRBJ1-5, with D unresolved. CDR1 LNHNV and CDR2 YYDKDF come from the germline V gene (reference sequence). Trimming removed 5 bases at V and 3 bases at J, with 5 bases between. The CDR3 consists of 12 residues. Here the CDR3 reads CATSSFNQPQHF. CDR3 coding DNA: TGTGCCACCAGCTCGTTCAATCAGCCCCAGCATTTT. The full variable domain, with the rest looked up from reference TRBV15 and TRBJ1-5, is DAMVIQNPRYQVTQFGKPVTLSCSQTLNHNVMYWYQQKSSQAPKLLFHYYDKDFNNEADTPDNFQSRRPNTSFCFLDIRSPGLGDTAMYLCATSSFNQPQHFGDGTRLSIL.

In DNA, the CDR3 is TGTGCCAGCAGGGCCGCTTTGCGGGGGTACAATGAGCAGTTCTTC. This sequence encodes CASRAALRGYNEQFF. The chain uses TRBV27 and TRBJ2-1, with 7 bases aligning to TRBD2. Germline V gene lookup returns CDR1 MNHEY and CDR2 SMNVEV (reference sequence). V shed 6 bases, J shed 4 bases, and the junction held 9 bases outside the gene matches. The CDR3 is 15 amino acids.

This clone has more than one count but fewer than ten. CDR3 sequence: CASSTTGRTLTGEQYF. CDR3 DNA sequence: TGTGCCAGCAGTACTACGGGACGGACGCTAACGGGGGAGCAGTACTTC. The chain combines TRBV28 with TRBJ2-7; D tentatively fits TRBD1 or TRBD2 (5 bases each). This CDR3 comprises 16 residues. The germline V gene has CDR1 MDHEN and CDR2 SYDVKM. V dropped 5 bases and J dropped 7 bases, with 24 bases sitting between them.

The rearrangement links TRBV5-1 to TRBJ2-5; a weak D match, TRBD1 (7 bases). The germline V gene encodes CDR1 SGHRS and CDR2 YFSETQ. The CDR3 covers 15 residues. The ends were cut back, 0 bases at V and 5 bases at J, with 14 bases in the middle. The CDR3, as DNA: TGCGCCAGCAGCTTGGGGGCAGGGGGAGGTGAGACCCAGTACTTC. Its protein product is CASSLGAGGGETQYF.

V is TRBV10-2 and J is TRBJ1-2, with unresolved D. The length of the CDR3 is 14 residues. CDR1 WSHSY and CDR2 SAAADI come from the germline V gene. V was shortened by 0 bases and J by 8 bases, with 13 bases between the two germline ends. CDR3 in DNA: TGCGCCAGCAGTGAGTCTTGGCTACGGGAGGGCTACACCTTC. This codes for CASSESWLREGYTF.

This clone came up once. Other DNA variants within this sample encode the same CDR3. V gene TRBV7-2 combines with J gene TRBJ2-7; 7 bases agree with TRBD2. Unmatched junction bases numbered 3, after V lost 2 bases and J lost 2 bases. The CDR3 totals 14 residues. CDR1 and CDR2 (germline): SGHTA, FQGNSA. CDR3 nucleotides: TGTGCCAGCAGCTTAAGCGGGGCCGCCTACGAGCAGTACTTC. Its translation is CASSLSGAAYEQYF.

This chain uses TRBV28 with TRBJ1-1, with a tentative D call TRBD1 (5 bases). Germline V gene data show CDR1 as MDHEN and CDR2 as SYDVKM. V was clipped by 3 bases and J by 6 bases, with 14 bases between them. The CDR3 sequence is 14 residues long. CDR3 loop: CASSFFGARAEAFF. The CDR3 nucleotides read TGTGCCAGCAGTTTTTTTGGGGCGAGGGCTGAAGCTTTCTTT.

This rearrangement joins TRBV9 to TRBJ1-6, with D perhaps matching TRBD1 (5 bases). The germline V gene has CDR1 SGDLS and CDR2 YYNGEE. Trimming pared 3 bases from V and 3 bases from J, leaving 19 bases between. The CDR3 totals 18 residues. The CDR3 reads CASSEHPDTEFYNSPLHF. Written as DNA, the CDR3 is TGTGCCAGCAGCGAACACCCGGACACAGAATTCTATAATTCACCCCTCCACTTT.

The J gene is TRBJ1-3, the V gene TRBV30, with D hard to call. Between the trimmed V and J ends, which lost 0 bases and 4 bases, there was a span of 10 bases. The germline gives CDR1 GTSNPN, CDR2 SVGIG (reference sequence). The CDR3 length is 14 residues. The CDR3 loop reads CAWSVGQPGNTIYF. In DNA, the CDR3 is TGTGCCTGGAGTGTAGGGCAGCCCGGAAACACCATATATTTT.

V usage is TRBV28 and J usage is TRBJ2-5; possibly TRBD1 for D (5 bases). The CDR3 contains 16 residues. Germline CDR1 and CDR2: MDHEN and SYDVKM. The germline V and J ends were trimmed by 3 bases and 0 bases, with 14 bases remaining between them. The CDR3 bases are TGTGCCAGCAGTTTTACTCTCAGGGCTAACCAAGAGACCCAGTACTTC. This translates into CASSFTLRANQETQYF.

V and J are TRBV6-1 and TRBJ1-2; 7 nucleotides agree with TRBD1. Germline CDR1 reads MNHNS; CDR2 reads SASEGT. J lost 5 bases, V lost 8 bases, and 17 bases had no gene match. The CDR3 covers 16 residues. The CDR3 coding sequence is TGTGCCAGCCGAGAAGCCGGGACAGCTATTCTTTATGGCTACACCTTC. Its protein is CASREAGTAILYGYTF.

The V and J genes are TRBV12-3 or TRBV12-4 and TRBJ2-3; D is uncertain. CDR3 length: 11 residues. The V end was cut by 7 bases, the J end by 11 bases, with 13 bases between. This CDR3 reads CASTQSQRQYF. The CDR3 DNA sequence: TGTGCCAGCACCCAGTCCCAAAGGCAGTATTTT.

The V call is TRBV7-2, the J call TRBJ2-3; D is possibly TRBD2 (5 bases). Germline assignment: CDR1 SGHTA and CDR2 FQGNSA. Trimming shortened V by 4 bases and J by 3 bases, and 14 bases separated the two germline ends. The CDR3 has 15 residues. The CDR3 bases are TGTGCCAGCAGCTCCGGGCCCTCGGGAACAGATACGCAGTATTTT. This encodes CASSSGPSGTDTQYF.

The chain has TRBV28 and TRBJ1-2; D unresolved. Germline V CDR1 and CDR2: MDHEN, SYDVKM. V was pared by 6 bases and J by 2 bases, with 16 bases between. This CDR3 is built from 15 residues. The CDR3 sequence: CASSGVRGRNYGYTF. CDR3 DNA sequence: TGTGCCAGCAGCGGCGTTAGAGGGCGGAACTATGGCTACACCTTC.

The chain employs TRBV5-5 and TRBJ2-1; D remains unclear. Germline-derived CDR1 and CDR2 are SGHKS and YYEKEE (reference sequence). The CDR3 covers 13 residues. Trimming shortened V by 2 bases and J by 2 bases, and 5 bases separated the two germline ends. The CDR3 DNA is TGTGCCAGCAGCTTAGGACCCTACAATGAGCAGTTCTTC. This translates into CASSLGPYNEQFF.

The rearrangement links TRBV18 to TRBJ2-5; no definite D call. Trimming pared 4 bases from V and 1 base from J, leaving 10 bases between. The CDR3 is made up of 14 amino acids. CDR1 is KGHSH, CDR2 LQKENI, per germline. This CDR3 is CASSLPAGQETQYF. The CDR3 DNA reads as TGTGCCAGCTCACTACCAGCAGGCCAAGAGACCCAGTACTTC. Drawing the rest from reference TRBV18 and TRBJ2-5, the complete variable domain is NAGVMQNPRHLVRRRGQEARLRCSPMKGHSHVYWYRQLPEEGLKFMVYLQKENIIDESGMPKERFSAEFPKEGPSILRIQQVVRGDSAAYFCASSLPAGQETQYFGPGTRLLVL.

V usage is TRBV5-4 and J usage is TRBJ1-3; D ambiguous. The germline V gene has CDR1 SGHNT and CDR2 YYREEE (reference sequence). V dropped 0 bases and J dropped 0 bases, with 16 bases sitting between them. The CDR3 spans 18 residues. Here the CDR3 reads CASSLGLGGHNSGNTIYF. In nucleotides, the CDR3 is TGTGCCAGCAGCTTGGGGCTAGGCGGGCACAACTCTGGAAACACCATATATTTT. Combining the CDR3 with reference TRBV5-4 and TRBJ1-3 gives the whole variable domain ETGVTQSPTHLIKTRGQQVTLRCSSQSGHNTVSWYQQALGQGPQFIFQYYREEENGRGNFPPRFSGLQFPNYSSELNVNALELDDSALYLCASSLGLGGHNSGNTIYFGEGSWLTVV.

The chain joins TRBV10-1 to TRBJ2-1; no reliable D call. The CDR3 runs to 12 residues. Germline CDR1 and CDR2: WNHNN and SYGVQD (reference sequence). V lost 0 bases to trimming and J lost 8 bases, with 5 bases between them. For the CDR3, the DNA is TGCGCCAGCAGTGAGTCTTCTCATGAGCAGTTCTTC. This encodes CASSESSHEQFF.

This clone was recorded once. The chain couples TRBV6-2 or TRBV6-3 to TRBJ1-5, with D uncertain. This CDR3 contains 14 residues. The germline gives CDR1 MNHEY, CDR2 SVGEGT. V gave up 2 bases and J gave up 3 bases, with 8 bases separating them. CDR3: CASSYDGANQPQHF. CDR3 coding DNA: TGTGCCAGCAGTTACGACGGTGCCAATCAGCCCCAGCATTTT.

The CDR3, as DNA: TGTGCCAGCAGCTTAGCGGGTATGGACGAGCAGTACTTC. Protein sequence: CASSLAGMDEQYF. The J gene is TRBJ2-7, the V gene TRBV7-9; D is uncertain. The CDR3 contains 13 residues. Germline CDR1 and CDR2: SEHNR and FQNEAQ (reference sequence). V lost 0 bases, J lost 5 bases, and 8 bases lay in between.

The chain is built from TRBV7-2 and TRBJ2-7, with 7 bases lining up with TRBD1. This CDR3 has 13 residues. After removal of 5 bases from V and 3 bases from J, the junction contained 4 bases not matched to a gene. In germline, CDR1 is SGHTA, CDR2 FQGNSA. CDR3 sequence: CASSRQGYYEQYF. The DNA of the CDR3 is TGTGCCAGCAGCAGACAGGGATACTACGAGCAGTACTTC.

This chain uses TRBV14 with TRBJ2-5, with 10 bases matching TRBD2. Looked up from germline, CDR1 is SGHDN and CDR2 is FVKESK. V was clipped by 3 bases and J by 4 bases; unmatched bases: 2. The CDR3 has 14 amino acids. CDR3 protein: CASSQIAGGETQYF. CDR3 DNA sequence: TGTGCCAGCAGCCAGATAGCGGGAGGAGAGACCCAGTACTTC.

This chain links TRBV19 with TRBJ2-7; a weak D match, TRBD2 (7 bases). The CDR3 extends over 16 amino acids. From germline, CDR1 is LNHDA and CDR2 SQIVND (reference sequence). The V gene lost 7 bases and the J gene lost 5 bases, with 24 bases spanning the gap. CDR3 nucleotide sequence: TGTGCCAGTACCCCCAAAGGGGGGGTAACTCCCCACGAGCAGTACTTC. It codes for CASTPKGGVTPHEQYF.

The chain recombines TRBV5-6 with TRBJ2-7, with TRBD2 matching over 8 bases. The length of the CDR3 is 13 residues. With 0 bases clipped from V and 7 bases from J, the junction kept 3 bases outside the gene matches. The germline V gene has CDR1 SGHDT and CDR2 YYEEEE. The CDR3, as DNA: TGTGCCAGCAGCTTGGAACCTAGCGGGGAGCAGTACTTC. Its protein product is CASSLEPSGEQYF.

V and J are TRBV4-1 and TRBJ1-5; tentatively, D is TRBD1 (6 bases). This CDR3 spans 13 amino acids. CDR1 and CDR2 (germline): MGHRA, YSYEKL. V was cut by 5 bases and J by 9 bases, with 14 bases left in between. The CDR3 here is CASSLQGFTPQHF. The DNA of the CDR3 is TGCGCCAGCAGCTTACAGGGTTTCACGCCCCAGCATTTT.

V is TRBV7-6 and J is TRBJ1-6, with D unclear. Germline V CDR1 and CDR2: SGHVS, FNYEAQ. The V end was cut by 1 base, the J end by 0 bases, with 7 bases between. CDR3 length: 16 residues. As DNA, the CDR3 is TGTGCCAGCAGCTTAGGTCTGAGCTCCTATAATTCACCCCTCCACTTT. Its protein is CASSLGLSSYNSPLHF.

The chain has TRBV7-6 and TRBJ2-3, with D possibly TRBD2 on 6 matching bases. Germline CDR1 is SGHVS and CDR2 is FNYEAQ. The CDR3 consists of 16 residues. V dropped 3 bases and J dropped 1 base, with 14 bases sitting between them. Written as DNA, the CDR3 is TGTGCCAGCAGCTTGTCAAGAGGAGGGGGCACAGATACGCAGTATTTT. Encoded protein: CASSLSRGGGTDTQYF.

The chain has TRBV29-1 and TRBJ2-7, with D perhaps matching TRBD1 (6 bases). The CDR3 is 13 amino acids. Germline V gene sequence: CDR1 SQVTM, CDR2 ANQGSEA. Trimming left V 2 bases short and J 1 base short, with 9 bases between. CDR3 DNA: TGCAGCGTTGAAACAGGGAAATCCTACGAGCAGTACTTC. As protein: CSVETGKSYEQYF.